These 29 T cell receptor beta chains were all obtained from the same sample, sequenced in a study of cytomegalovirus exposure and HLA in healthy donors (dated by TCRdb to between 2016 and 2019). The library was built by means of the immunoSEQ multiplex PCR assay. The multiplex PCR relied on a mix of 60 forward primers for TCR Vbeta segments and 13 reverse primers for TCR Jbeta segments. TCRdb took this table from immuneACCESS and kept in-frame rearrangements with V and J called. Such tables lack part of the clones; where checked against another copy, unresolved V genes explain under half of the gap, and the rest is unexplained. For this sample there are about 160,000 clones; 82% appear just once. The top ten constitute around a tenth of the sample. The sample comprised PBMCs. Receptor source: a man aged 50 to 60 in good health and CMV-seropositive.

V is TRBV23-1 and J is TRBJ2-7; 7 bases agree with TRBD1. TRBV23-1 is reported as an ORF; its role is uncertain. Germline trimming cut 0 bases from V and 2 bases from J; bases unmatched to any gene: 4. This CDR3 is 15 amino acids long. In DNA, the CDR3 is TGCGCCAGCAGTCAATCTCGGACAGGCCCCTACGAGCAGTACTTC. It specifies CASSQSRTGPYEQYF.

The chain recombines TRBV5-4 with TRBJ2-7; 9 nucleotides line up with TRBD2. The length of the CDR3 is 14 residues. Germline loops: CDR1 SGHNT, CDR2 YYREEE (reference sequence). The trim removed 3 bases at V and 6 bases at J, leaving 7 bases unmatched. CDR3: CASSWRTSESEQYF. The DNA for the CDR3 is TGTGCCAGCAGCTGGAGGACTAGCGAGTCCGAGCAGTACTTC.

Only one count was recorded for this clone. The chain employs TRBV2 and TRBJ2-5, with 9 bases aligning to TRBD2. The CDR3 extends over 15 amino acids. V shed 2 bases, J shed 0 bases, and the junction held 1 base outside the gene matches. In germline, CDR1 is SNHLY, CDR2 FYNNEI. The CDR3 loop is CASSELAGNQETQYF. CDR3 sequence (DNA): TGTGCCAGCAGTGAACTAGCGGGGAACCAAGAGACCCAGTACTTC.

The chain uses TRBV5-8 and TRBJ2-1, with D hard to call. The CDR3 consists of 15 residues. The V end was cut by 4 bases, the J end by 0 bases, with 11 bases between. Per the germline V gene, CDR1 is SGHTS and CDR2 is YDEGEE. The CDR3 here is CASSQAVGSYNEQFF. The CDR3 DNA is TGTGCCAGCAGCCAGGCCGTGGGCTCCTACAATGAGCAGTTCTTC.

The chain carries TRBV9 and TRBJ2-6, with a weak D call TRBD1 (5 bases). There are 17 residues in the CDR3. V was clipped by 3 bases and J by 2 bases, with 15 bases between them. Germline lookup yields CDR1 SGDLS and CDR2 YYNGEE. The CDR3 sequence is CASSGPRRGTGANVLTF. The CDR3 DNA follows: TGTGCCAGCAGCGGGCCCCGAAGGGGCACTGGGGCCAACGTCCTGACTTTC.

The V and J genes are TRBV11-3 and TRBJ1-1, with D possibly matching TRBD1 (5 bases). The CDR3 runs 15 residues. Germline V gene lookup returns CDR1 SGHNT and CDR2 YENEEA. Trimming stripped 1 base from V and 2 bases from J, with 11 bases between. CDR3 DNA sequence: TGTGCCAGCAGCTTAGGGGGGGGAAGAAACACTGAAGCTTTCTTT. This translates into CASSLGGGRNTEAFF. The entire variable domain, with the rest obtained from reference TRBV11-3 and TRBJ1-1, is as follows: EAGVVQSPRYKIIEKKQPVAFWCNPISGHNTLYWYLQNLGQGPELLIRYENEEAVDDSQLPKDRFSAERLKGVDSTLKIQPAELGDSAVYLCASSLGGGRNTEAFFGQGTRLTVV.

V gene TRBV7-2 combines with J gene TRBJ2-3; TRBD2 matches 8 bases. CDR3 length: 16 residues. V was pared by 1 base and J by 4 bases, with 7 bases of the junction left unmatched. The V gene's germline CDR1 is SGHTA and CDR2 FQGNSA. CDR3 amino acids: CASSLVGTRVSDTQYF. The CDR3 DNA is TGTGCCAGCAGCTTAGTTGGGACTAGGGTGTCAGATACGCAGTATTTT. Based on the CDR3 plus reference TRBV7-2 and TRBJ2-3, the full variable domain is GAGVSQSPSNKVTEKGKDVELRCDPISGHTALYWYRQSLGQGLEFLIYFQGNSAPDKSGLPSDRFSAERTGGSVSTLTIQRTQQEDSAVYLCASSLVGTRVSDTQYFGPGTRLTVL.

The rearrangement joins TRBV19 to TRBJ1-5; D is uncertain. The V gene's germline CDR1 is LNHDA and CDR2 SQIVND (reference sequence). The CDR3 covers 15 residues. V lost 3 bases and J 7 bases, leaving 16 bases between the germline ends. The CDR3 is CASSIGQSGYQPQHF. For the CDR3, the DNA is TGTGCCAGTAGTATTGGGCAGTCGGGGTACCAGCCCCAGCATTTT.

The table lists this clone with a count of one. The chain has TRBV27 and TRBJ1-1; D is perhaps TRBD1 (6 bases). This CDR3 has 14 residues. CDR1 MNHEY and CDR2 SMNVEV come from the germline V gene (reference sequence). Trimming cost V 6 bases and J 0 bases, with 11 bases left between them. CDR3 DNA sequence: TGTGCCAGCAGACGGACAGAATTGAACACTGAAGCTTTCTTT. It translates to CASRRTELNTEAFF.

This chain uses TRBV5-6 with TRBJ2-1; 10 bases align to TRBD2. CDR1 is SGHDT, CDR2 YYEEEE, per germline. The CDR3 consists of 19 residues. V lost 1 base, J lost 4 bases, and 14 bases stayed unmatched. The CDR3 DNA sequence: TGTGCCAGCAGCTTGTTTCAGGGGTTTGCTAGCGGGAGTTACAATGAGCAGTTCTTC. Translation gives CASSLFQGFASGSYNEQFF.

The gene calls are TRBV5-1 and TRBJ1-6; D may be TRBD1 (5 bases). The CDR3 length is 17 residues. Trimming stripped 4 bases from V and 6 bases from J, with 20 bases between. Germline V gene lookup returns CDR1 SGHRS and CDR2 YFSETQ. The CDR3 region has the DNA TGCGCCAGCAGCCCCATTCCGGGGGAAGGTCTTAATTCACCCCTCCACTTT. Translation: CASSPIPGEGLNSPLHF.

The DNA of the CDR3 is TGTGCCAGCCGAAGACAGGCCCTCCCTGAAGCTTTCTTT. Amino acid sequence: CASRRQALPEAFF. This chain uses TRBV28 with TRBJ1-1, with D possibly matching TRBD1 (6 bases). There are 13 residues in the CDR3. CDR1 is MDHEN and CDR2 is SYDVKM in the germline V gene. V was trimmed by 8 bases and J by 6 bases, leaving 16 bases between them.

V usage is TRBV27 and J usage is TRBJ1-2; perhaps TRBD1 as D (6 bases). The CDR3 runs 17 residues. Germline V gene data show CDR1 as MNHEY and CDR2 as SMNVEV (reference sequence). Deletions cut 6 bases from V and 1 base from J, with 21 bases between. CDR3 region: CASRPGQGPYYNYGYTF. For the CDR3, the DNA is TGTGCCAGCAGACCTGGGCAGGGGCCTTACTATAACTATGGCTACACCTTC.

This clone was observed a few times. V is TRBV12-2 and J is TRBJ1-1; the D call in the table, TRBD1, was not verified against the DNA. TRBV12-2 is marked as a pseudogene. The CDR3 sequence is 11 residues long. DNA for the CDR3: TGTGCAAGTCGCCTCCAGGGGGCGCGAGGATTT. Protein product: CASRLQGARGF.

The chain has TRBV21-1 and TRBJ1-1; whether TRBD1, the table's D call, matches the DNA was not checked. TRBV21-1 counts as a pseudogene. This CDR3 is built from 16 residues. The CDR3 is CASSKRDDREYTEAFF. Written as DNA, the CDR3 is TGTGCCAGCAGCAAAAGGGATGACAGGGAATACACTGAAGCTTTCTTT.

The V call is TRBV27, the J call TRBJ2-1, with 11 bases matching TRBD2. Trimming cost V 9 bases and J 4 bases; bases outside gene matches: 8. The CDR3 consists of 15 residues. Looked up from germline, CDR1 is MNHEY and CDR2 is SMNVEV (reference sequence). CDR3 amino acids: CARNSGRVGYNEQFF. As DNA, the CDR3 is TGTGCCAGAAATAGCGGGAGGGTTGGTTACAATGAGCAGTTCTTC.

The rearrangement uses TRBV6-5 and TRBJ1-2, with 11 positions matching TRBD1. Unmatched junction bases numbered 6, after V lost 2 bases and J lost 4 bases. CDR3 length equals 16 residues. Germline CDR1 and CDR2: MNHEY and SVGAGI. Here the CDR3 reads CASSYLGQGGTYGYTF. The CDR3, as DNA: TGTGCCAGCAGTTACCTGGGACAGGGGGGCACCTATGGCTACACCTTC.

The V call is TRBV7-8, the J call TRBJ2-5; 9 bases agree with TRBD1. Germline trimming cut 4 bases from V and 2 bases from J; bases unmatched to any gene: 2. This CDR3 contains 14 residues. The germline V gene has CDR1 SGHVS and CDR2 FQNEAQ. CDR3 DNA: TGTGCCAGCAGCTACGGACAGGGGCAAGAGACCCAGTACTTC. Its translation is CASSYGQGQETQYF.

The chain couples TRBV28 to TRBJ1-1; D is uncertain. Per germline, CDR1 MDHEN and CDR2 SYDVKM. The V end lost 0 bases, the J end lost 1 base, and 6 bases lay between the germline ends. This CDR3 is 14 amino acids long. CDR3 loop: CASSLWGPNTEAFF. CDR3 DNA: TGTGCCAGCAGTTTATGGGGCCCGAACACTGAAGCTTTCTTT.

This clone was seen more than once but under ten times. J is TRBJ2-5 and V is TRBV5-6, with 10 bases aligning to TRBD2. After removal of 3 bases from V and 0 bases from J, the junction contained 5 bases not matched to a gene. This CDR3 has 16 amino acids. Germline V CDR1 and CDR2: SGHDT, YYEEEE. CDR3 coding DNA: TGTGCCAGCAGCTCCGGACTAGCGGCGTACCAAGAGACCCAGTACTTC. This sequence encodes CASSSGLAAYQETQYF.

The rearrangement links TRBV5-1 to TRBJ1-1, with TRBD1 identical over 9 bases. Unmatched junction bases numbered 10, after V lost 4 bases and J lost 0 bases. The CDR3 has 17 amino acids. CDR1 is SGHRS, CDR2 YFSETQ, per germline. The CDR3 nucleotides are TGCGCCAGCAGCCGTGCCGGGACAGGGAAAGTGAACACTGAAGCTTTCTTT. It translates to CASSRAGTGKVNTEAFF.

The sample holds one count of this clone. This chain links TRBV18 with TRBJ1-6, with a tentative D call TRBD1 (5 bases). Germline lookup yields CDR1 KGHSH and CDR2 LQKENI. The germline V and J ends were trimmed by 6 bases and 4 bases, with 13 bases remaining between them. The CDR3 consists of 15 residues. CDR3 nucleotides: TGTGCCAGCTCCTCTTCGACAGAGTATAATTCACCCCTCCACTTT. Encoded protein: CASSSSTEYNSPLHF.

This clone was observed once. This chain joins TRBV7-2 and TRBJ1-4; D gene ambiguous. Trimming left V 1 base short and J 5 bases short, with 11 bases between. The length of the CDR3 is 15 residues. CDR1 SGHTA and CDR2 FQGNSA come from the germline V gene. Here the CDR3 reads CASSLVAGGNEKLFF. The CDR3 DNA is TGTGCCAGCAGCTTAGTCGCGGGAGGGAATGAAAAACTGTTTTTT.

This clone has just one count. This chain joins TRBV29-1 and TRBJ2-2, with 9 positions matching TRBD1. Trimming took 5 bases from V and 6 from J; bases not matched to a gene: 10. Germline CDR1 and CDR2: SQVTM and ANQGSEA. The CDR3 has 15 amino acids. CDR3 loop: CSVKTQGAIAGELFF. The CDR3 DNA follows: TGCAGCGTTAAAACACAGGGGGCGATAGCCGGGGAGCTGTTTTTT.

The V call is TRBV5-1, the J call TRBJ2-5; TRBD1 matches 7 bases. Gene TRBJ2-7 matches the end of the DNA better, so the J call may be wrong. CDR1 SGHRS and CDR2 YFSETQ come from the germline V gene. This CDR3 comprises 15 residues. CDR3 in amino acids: CASTAVKGAAFEQYF. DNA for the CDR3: TGCGCCAGCACCGCTGTTAAGGGGGCGGCTTTCGAGCAGTACTTC.

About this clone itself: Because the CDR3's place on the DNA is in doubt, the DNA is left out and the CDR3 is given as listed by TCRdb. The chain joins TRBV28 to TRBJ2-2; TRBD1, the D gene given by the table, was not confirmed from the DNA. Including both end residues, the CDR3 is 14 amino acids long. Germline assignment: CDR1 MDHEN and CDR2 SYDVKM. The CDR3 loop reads CASSTSTGIGELFF.

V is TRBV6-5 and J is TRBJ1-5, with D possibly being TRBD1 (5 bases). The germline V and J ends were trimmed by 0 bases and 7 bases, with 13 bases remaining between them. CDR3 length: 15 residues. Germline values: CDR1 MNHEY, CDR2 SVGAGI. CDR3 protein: CASSYSTQGGQPQHF. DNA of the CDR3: TGTGCCAGCAGTTACTCGACGCAGGGAGGCCAGCCCCAGCATTTT.

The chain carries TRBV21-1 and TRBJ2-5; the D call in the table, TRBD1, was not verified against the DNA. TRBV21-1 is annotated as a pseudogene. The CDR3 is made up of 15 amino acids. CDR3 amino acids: CASSSPRWVRETQYF. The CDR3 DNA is TGTGCCAGCAGCTCCCCCAGGTGGGTTCGAGAGACCCAGTACTTC.

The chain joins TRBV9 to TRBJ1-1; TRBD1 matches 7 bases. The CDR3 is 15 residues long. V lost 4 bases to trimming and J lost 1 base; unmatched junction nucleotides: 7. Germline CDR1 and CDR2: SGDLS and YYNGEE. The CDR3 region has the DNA TGTGCCAGCAGCACCCTGACAGGGAGGAACACTGAAGCTTTCTTT. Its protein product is CASSTLTGRNTEAFF.